These T cell receptor beta chains were read from a single sample in a study of cytomegalovirus exposure and HLA in healthy donors. Repertoires were generated with immunoSEQ multiplex PCR, while TCRdb's copy carries only in-frame clones and drops some. The table includes about 140,000 clones, approximately 70% detected once. Sequencing was carried out using PBMCs. These receptors all come from a woman in her thirties or forties in good health and CMV-seronegative. CDR3s include the opening cysteine and the closing phenylalanine or tryptophan. Fields, in order: V gene, J gene, CDR3 protein.

>TRBV7-6|TRBJ2-1
CASSLNMVDRVEEQFF
>TRBV27|TRBJ2-1
CASSSPPGHHNEQFF
>TRBV7-6|TRBJ1-2
CASSPQAGTGVYGYTF
>TRBV6-1|TRBJ2-3
CASRTSGGPDTQYF
>TRBV15|TRBJ1-5
CATSRDGTGVGQPQHF
>TRBV5-4|TRBJ1-1
CASSQSDSHAEAFF
>TRBV5-4|TRBJ2-2
CASSLEGANTGELFF
>TRBV2|TRBJ1-5
CASRAGQGNVQPQHF
>TRBV18|TRBJ1-2
CASSPPSRQGNYGYTF
>TRBV5-1|TRBJ2-5
CASSGGGRETQYF
>TRBV27|TRBJ2-7
CASSPSGGGTYEQYF
>TRBV5-1|TRBJ2-2
CASSGGQGAGGELFF
>TRBV2|TRBJ2-3
CASRPGTSGADTQYF